This T cell receptor (beta chain) was sequenced in a study of T cell repertoires in cytomegalovirus infection. This clonotype was found a few times. As yet, its antigen is unknown. TCRdb called the reads again in MiXCR, with one record for every CDR3 protein. This repertoire shows about 60,000 distinct CDR3 sequences, 20% found once; its top ten account for around 70%. The sequences come from CD8+ T cells from cultured PBMCs, collected from culture after CMV antigen stimulation. The TCR originated in a human donor in good health (CMV status not recorded). Some clones in this sample may be carry-over from other donors' samples.

Here the CDR3 DNA reads TGTGCCAGCAGGACAGCTTACGAGCAGTACTTC. Amino acid sequence: CASRTAYEQYF. This chain uses TRBV7-2 with TRBJ2-7; TRBD1 is a possible D gene (5 bases). Germline V gene sequence: CDR1 SGHTA, CDR2 FQGNSA. There are 11 residues in the CDR3. V dropped 6 bases and J dropped 4 bases, with 7 bases sitting between them.